This section outlines one T cell receptor beta chain sequence together with its context. This sample is drawn from a study of blood T cell repertoires in COVID-19. Study-wide context: From T cells, B-cell-depleted T cells, or PBMCs came the material, which was cDNA or gDNA.

The data were produced by immunoSEQ multiplex PCR, yet TCRdb's version contains in-frame clones alone and is incomplete. The sample includes around 150,000 clones, around 82% of them seen just once. V was shortened by 3 bases and J by 4 bases, with 9 bases between the two germline ends. This CDR3 contains 13 residues. The rearrangement uses TRBV12-3 or TRBV12-4 and TRBJ1-1; no definite D call. Sequenced sample: peripheral blood. The sequence was collected from a woman between 40 and 55 years old with COVID-19, enrolled during active disease. The CDR3 is CASSFAEGTEAFF. The CDR3 DNA sequence: TGTGCCAGCAGTTTTGCGGAGGGCACTGAAGCTTTCTTT.